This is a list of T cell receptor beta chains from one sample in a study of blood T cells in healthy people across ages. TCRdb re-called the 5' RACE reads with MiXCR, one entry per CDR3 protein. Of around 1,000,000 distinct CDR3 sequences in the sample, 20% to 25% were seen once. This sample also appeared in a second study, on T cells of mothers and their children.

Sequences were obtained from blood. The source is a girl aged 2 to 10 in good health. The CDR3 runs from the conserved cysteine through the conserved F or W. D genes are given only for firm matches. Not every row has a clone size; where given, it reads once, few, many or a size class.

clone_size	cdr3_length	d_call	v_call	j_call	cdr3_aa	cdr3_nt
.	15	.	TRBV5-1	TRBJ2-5	CASSLDMRILETQYF	TGCGCCAGCAGCTTGGATATGCGAATACTAGAGACCCAGTACTTC
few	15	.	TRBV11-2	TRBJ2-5	CASSSGPSGMETQYF	TGTGCCAGCAGCTCCGGACCATCAGGGATGGAGACCCAGTACTTC
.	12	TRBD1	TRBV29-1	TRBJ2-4	CSGGQGKHIQYF	TGCAGCGGGGGACAGGGGAAACACATTCAGTACTTC
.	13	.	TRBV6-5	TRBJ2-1	CASSYSANNEQFF	TGTGCCAGCAGTTACTCGGCAAACAATGAGCAGTTCTTC
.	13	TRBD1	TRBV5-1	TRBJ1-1	CASSRTGQTEAFF	TGCGCCAGCAGCCGGACAGGGCAAACTGAAGCTTTCTTT
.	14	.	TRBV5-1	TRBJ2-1	CASSLLHRDNEQFF	TGCGCCAGCAGCTTACTTCACAGGGATAATGAGCAGTTCTTC
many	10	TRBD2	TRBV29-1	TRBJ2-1	CSVLADEQFF	TGCAGCGTACTAGCGGATGAGCAGTTCTTC
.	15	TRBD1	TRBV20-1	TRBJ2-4	CSAWGQPLAKNIQYF	TGCAGTGCTTGGGGACAGCCGCTAGCCAAAAACATTCAGTACTTC
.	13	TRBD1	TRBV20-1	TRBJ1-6	CSAQDRGVGPLHF	TGCAGTGCCCAAGACAGGGGGGTTGGACCCCTCCACTTT
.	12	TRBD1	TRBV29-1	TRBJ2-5	CSATGAGETQYF	TGCAGCGCAACAGGGGCCGGAGAGACCCAGTACTTC
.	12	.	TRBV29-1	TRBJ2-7	CSGAESPYEQYF	TGCAGCGGAGCCGAGAGCCCCTACGAGCAGTACTTC
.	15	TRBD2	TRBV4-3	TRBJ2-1	CASSLYLAGSNEQFF	TGCGCCAGCAGCCTCTATCTAGCGGGGTCTAATGAGCAGTTCTTC
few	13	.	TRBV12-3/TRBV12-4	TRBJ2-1	CASKRSNLAEQFF	TGTGCCAGCAAGAGATCCAACCTAGCTGAGCAGTTCTTC
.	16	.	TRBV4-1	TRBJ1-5	CASSVGPDTSNQPRHF	TGCGCCAGCAGCGTCGGACCGGACACTAGCAATCAGCCCCGGCATTTT
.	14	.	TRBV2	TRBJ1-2	CASSDRVLLLGYTF	TGTGCCAGCAGTGACAGGGTACTTCTTCTTGGCTACACCTTC
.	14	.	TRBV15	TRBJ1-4	CATSIRDKDEKLFF	TGTGCCACCAGCATCCGGGACAAGGACGAAAAACTGTTTTTT
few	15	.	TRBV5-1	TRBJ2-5	CASSLPAGEGETQYF	TGCGCCAGCTCCTTACCCGCGGGTGAGGGAGAGACCCAGTACTTC
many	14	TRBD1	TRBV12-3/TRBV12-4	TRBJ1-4	CASSPTGSNEKLFF	TGTGCCAGCAGCCCGACAGGGTCTAATGAAAAACTGTTTTTT
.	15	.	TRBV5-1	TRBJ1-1	CASSSGGGMDTEAFF	TGCGCCAGCAGCTCGGGGGGGGGCATGGACACTGAAGCTTTCTTT
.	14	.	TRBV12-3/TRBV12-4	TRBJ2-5	CASSSRGSQETQYF	TGTGCCAGCAGTTCCAGGGGCTCCCAAGAGACCCAGTACTTC
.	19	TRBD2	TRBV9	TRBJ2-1	CASSDTGTSGRFGYNEQFF	TGTGCCAGCAGCGACACCGGGACTAGCGGGAGATTTGGCTACAATGAGCAGTTCTTC
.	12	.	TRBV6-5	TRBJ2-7	CASRGETYEQYF	TGTGCCAGCAGGGGGGAGACCTACGAGCAGTACTTC
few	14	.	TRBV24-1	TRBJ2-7	CATSAGTDSYEQYF	TGTGCCACGAGTGCCGGGACGGACTCCTACGAGCAGTACTTC
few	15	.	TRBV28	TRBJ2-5	CASSMILGLKETQYF	TGTGCCAGCAGTATGATTCTCGGACTTAAAGAGACCCAGTACTTC
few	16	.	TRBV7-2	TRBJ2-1	CASSFVDWLGGNEQFF	TGTGCCAGCAGCTTCGTTGATTGGCTAGGGGGTAATGAGCAGTTCTTC
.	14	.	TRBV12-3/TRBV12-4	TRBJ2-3	CASTLTAPTDTQYF	TGTGCCAGCACCCTGACGGCCCCCACAGATACGCAGTATTTT
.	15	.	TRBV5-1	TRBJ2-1	CASSLDPGANDEQFF	TGCGCCAGCAGCTTGGATCCGGGGGCGAACGATGAGCAGTTCTTC
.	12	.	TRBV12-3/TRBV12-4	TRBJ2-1	CACSLADNEQFF	TGTGCCTGCAGTTTAGCCGACAATGAGCAGTTCTTC
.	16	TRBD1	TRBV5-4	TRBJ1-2	CASSLAQGGWRNGYTF	TGTGCCAGCAGCTTGGCCCAAGGGGGCTGGAGGAATGGCTACACCTTC
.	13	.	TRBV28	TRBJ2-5	CASTRPEIGTQYF	TGTGCCAGCACCCGACCTGAGATAGGGACCCAGTACTTC
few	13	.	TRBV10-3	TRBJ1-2	CAIRKLERDGYTF	TGTGCCATCAGGAAACTGGAGAGAGACGGCTACACCTTC
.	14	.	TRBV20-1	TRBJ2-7	CSASPLSGPYEQYF	TGCAGTGCTAGCCCTCTCTCCGGGCCTTACGAGCAGTACTTC
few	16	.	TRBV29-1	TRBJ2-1	CSALSPRLGSYNEQFF	TGCAGCGCTCTTTCCCCCCGACTAGGCTCCTACAATGAGCAGTTCTTC
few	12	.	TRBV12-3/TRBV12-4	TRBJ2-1	CASSSVVTEQFF	TGTGCCAGCAGCTCCGTGGTTACGGAGCAGTTCTTC
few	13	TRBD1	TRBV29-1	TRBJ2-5	CSYPSGTEETQYF	TGCAGCTATCCTTCCGGGACAGAAGAGACCCAGTACTTC
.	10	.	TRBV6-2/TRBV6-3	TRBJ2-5	CASGFETQYF	TGTGCCAGCGGATTTGAGACCCAGTACTTC
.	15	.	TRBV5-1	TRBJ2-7	CASSLWAGKTGEQYF	TGCGCCAGCAGCTTGTGGGCAGGAAAGACGGGCGAGCAGTACTTC
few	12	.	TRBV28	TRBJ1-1	CASSLLGTQAFF	TGTGCCAGCAGTTTACTCGGGACCCAAGCTTTCTTT
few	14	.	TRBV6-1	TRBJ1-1	CASSDYGASKYVVF	TGTGCCAGCAGTGACTACGGGGCCAGCAAGTATGTTGTCTTT
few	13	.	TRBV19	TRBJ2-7	CASSIGSTYEQYF	TGTGCCAGTAGTATAGGTTCGACCTACGAGCAGTACTTC
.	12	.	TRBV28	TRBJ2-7	CASSLDPYGQYF	TGTGCCAGCAGCCTAGATCCATACGGGCAGTACTTC
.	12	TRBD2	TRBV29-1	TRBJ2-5	CSGPDAGGTQYF	TGCAGCGGCCCGGACGCGGGGGGGACCCAGTACTTC
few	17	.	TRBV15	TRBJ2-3	CATSRVRGISGPDTQYF	TGTGCCACCAGCAGAGTCCGCGGAATTTCGGGTCCAGATACGCAGTATTTT
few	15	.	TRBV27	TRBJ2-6	CASSTLRAGANVLTF	TGTGCCAGCAGTACACTTAGGGCTGGGGCCAACGTCCTGACTTTC
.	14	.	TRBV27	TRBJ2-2	CASTFGMSTGELFF	TGTGCCAGCACCTTCGGGATGAGCACCGGGGAGCTGTTTTTT
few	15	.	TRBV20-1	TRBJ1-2	CSARPVGDRDYGYTF	TGCAGTGCTAGACCAGTCGGGGATAGGGACTATGGCTACACCTTC
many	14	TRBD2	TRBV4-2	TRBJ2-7	CASSALAGRYEQYF	TGTGCCAGCAGCGCACTAGCGGGGAGGTACGAGCAGTACTTC
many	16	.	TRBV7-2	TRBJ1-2	CASSLGQGSARYGYTF	TGTGCCAGCAGCTTAGGGCAGGGGTCAGCTCGGTATGGCTACACCTTC
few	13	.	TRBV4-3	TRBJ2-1	CASSRLVRNEQFF	TGCGCCAGCAGCCGTCTAGTCAGAAATGAGCAGTTCTTC
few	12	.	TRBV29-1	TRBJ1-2	CSFRGAGYGYTF	TGCAGCTTTCGGGGGGCTGGCTATGGCTACACCTTC
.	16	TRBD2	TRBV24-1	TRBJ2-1	CATSDFSSGSYNEQFF	TGTGCCACCAGTGATTTCTCTAGCGGTTCATACAATGAGCAGTTCTTC
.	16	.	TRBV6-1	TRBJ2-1	CASSEAGLNPFNEQFF	TGTGCCAGCAGTGAAGCAGGACTTAACCCCTTCAATGAGCAGTTCTTC
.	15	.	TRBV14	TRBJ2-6	CASSHGESGANVLTF	TGTGCCAGCAGCCATGGGGAGAGTGGGGCCAACGTCCTGACTTTC
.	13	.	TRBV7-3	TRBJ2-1	CASSQQGTFIQFF	TGTGCCAGCAGCCAGCAAGGGACTTTCATACAGTTCTTC
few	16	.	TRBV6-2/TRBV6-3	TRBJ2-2	CASSYRRGGQDGELFF	TGTGCCAGCAGTTATCGCAGGGGAGGTCAGGACGGGGAGCTGTTTTTT
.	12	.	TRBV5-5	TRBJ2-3	CASVGWGDTQYF	TGTGCCAGTGTCGGTTGGGGAGATACGCAGTATTTT
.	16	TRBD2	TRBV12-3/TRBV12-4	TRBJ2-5	CASSLVGVAGEETQYF	TGTGCCAGCAGCTTAGTGGGGGTAGCGGGAGAGGAGACCCAGTACTTC
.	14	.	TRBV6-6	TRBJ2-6	CASANRAGANVLTF	TGTGCCAGCGCAAATAGGGCTGGGGCCAACGTCCTGACTTTC
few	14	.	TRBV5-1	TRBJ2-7	CASRYTDQGNEQYF	TGCGCCAGCAGATATACAGACCAAGGGAACGAGCAGTACTTC